This is a list of T cell receptor beta chains from one sample in a study of Graves' ophthalmopathy and Graves' hyperthyroidism. TCRdb re-called the multiplex PCR reads with MiXCR, one entry per CDR3 protein. The sample shows about 480,000 distinct CDR3 sequences, approximately 15% of them seen only once. Sequencing was carried out using blood. The receptors originated from a woman in her twenties or thirties with Graves' ophthalmopathy. Each CDR3 is given with its conserved first and last residue. Fields, in order: V gene, J gene, CDR3 protein.

v_gene: TRBV6-1
j_gene: TRBJ2-2
CDR3aa: CASIDTATGELFF

v_gene: TRBV6-1
j_gene: TRBJ1-1
CDR3aa: CASSRTFGQGRTEAFF

v_gene: TRBV6-5
j_gene: TRBJ1-1
CDR3aa: CASSPGTGIF

v_gene: TRBV10-3
j_gene: TRBJ1-1
CDR3aa: CATFKMDTRIGGTEAFF

v_gene: TRBV12-3/TRBV12-4
j_gene: TRBJ1-2
CDR3aa: CASSSGTGTFYGYTF

v_gene: TRBV28
j_gene: TRBJ2-2
CDR3aa: CASSLLTSGRAVDGELFF

v_gene: TRBV12-3/TRBV12-4
j_gene: TRBJ1-1
CDR3aa: CASRIAGGTEAFF

v_gene: TRBV29-1
j_gene: TRBJ2-2
CDR3aa: CSALTPGYTGELFF

v_gene: TRBV6-1
j_gene: TRBJ2-4
CDR3aa: CASSGTGVFSIAKNIQYF

v_gene: TRBV7-8
j_gene: TRBJ1-5
CDR3aa: CASSPSTGSQPQHF

v_gene: TRBV13
j_gene: TRBJ2-2
CDR3aa: CASSFRVTGELFF

v_gene: TRBV28
j_gene: TRBJ1-6
CDR3aa: CASSLSMDPRGAPLHF

v_gene: TRBV6-1
j_gene: TRBJ2-3
CDR3aa: CASSEDPDTQYF

v_gene: TRBV7-2
j_gene: TRBJ2-7
CDR3aa: CASSLWGDEQYF

v_gene: TRBV28
j_gene: TRBJ1-2
CDR3aa: CASSRDGTGERVYGYTF

v_gene: TRBV7-6
j_gene: TRBJ2-7
CDR3aa: CASSSRQGRAYEQYF

v_gene: TRBV20-1
j_gene: TRBJ2-5
CDR3aa: CSAGDQGTQTQYF

v_gene: TRBV4-1
j_gene: TRBJ1-2
CDR3aa: CASSDFGAAFYGYTF

v_gene: TRBV25-1
j_gene: TRBJ1-6
CDR3aa: CASSDAASSYNSPLHF

v_gene: TRBV7-2
j_gene: TRBJ2-7
CDR3aa: CASRAEGSGYEQYF

v_gene: TRBV29-1
j_gene: TRBJ1-5
CDR3aa: CSVEGGDSNQPQHF

v_gene: TRBV28
j_gene: TRBJ2-4
CDR3aa: CASIGGISLAKNIQYF

v_gene: TRBV20-1
j_gene: TRBJ1-1
CDR3aa: CSARRDTNTEAFF

v_gene: TRBV4-2
j_gene: TRBJ1-3
CDR3aa: CASSQQGFGNTIYF

v_gene: TRBV6-5
j_gene: TRBJ1-5
CDR3aa: CASSYSGLGNQPQHF

v_gene: TRBV5-1
j_gene: TRBJ2-7
CDR3aa: CASSPWTSGGVEQYF

v_gene: TRBV7-2
j_gene: TRBJ2-7
CDR3aa: CASSHGGAAGQYF

v_gene: TRBV7-9
j_gene: TRBJ2-7
CDR3aa: CASSLPGTPEQYF

v_gene: TRBV6-1
j_gene: TRBJ1-1
CDR3aa: CASDRATEAFF

v_gene: TRBV7-2
j_gene: TRBJ2-2
CDR3aa: CASSRQVRDTGELFF

v_gene: TRBV6-1
j_gene: TRBJ1-5
CDR3aa: CASSGDRVRPQHF

v_gene: TRBV5-1
j_gene: TRBJ2-7
CDR3aa: CASSLEGPRGTYEQYF

v_gene: TRBV6-1
j_gene: TRBJ2-1
CDR3aa: CASSEVPAGYNEQFF

v_gene: TRBV11-2
j_gene: TRBJ1-1
CDR3aa: CASSLHGTANTEAFF

v_gene: TRBV18
j_gene: TRBJ1-1
CDR3aa: CASSPNVPFTLNTEAFF

v_gene: TRBV5-6
j_gene: TRBJ1-1
CDR3aa: CASSPLRDRGNTEAFF

v_gene: TRBV11-1
j_gene: TRBJ2-7
CDR3aa: CASSLVSTTDSHYEQYF

v_gene: TRBV2
j_gene: TRBJ1-2
CDR3aa: CASSSGTGVGYTF

v_gene: TRBV9
j_gene: TRBJ2-5
CDR3aa: CASSVGTSGGETQYF

v_gene: TRBV5-1
j_gene: TRBJ2-7
CDR3aa: CASSKQVGLAYEQYF

v_gene: TRBV12-3/TRBV12-4
j_gene: TRBJ2-7
CDR3aa: CASRHRDRVYEQYF

v_gene: TRBV19
j_gene: TRBJ2-2
CDR3aa: CASSRGVGTGELFF

v_gene: TRBV20-1
j_gene: TRBJ2-7
CDR3aa: CSATTSGDSYEQYF

v_gene: TRBV5-8
j_gene: TRBJ1-1
CDR3aa: CASSATANTEAFF

v_gene: TRBV6-1
j_gene: TRBJ1-1
CDR3aa: CASSISARYTEAFF

v_gene: TRBV6-1
j_gene: TRBJ1-2
CDR3aa: CASTLYGGGNYGYTF

v_gene: TRBV5-6
j_gene: TRBJ1-6
CDR3aa: CASSSQTGTYNSPLHF

v_gene: TRBV29-1
j_gene: TRBJ1-2
CDR3aa: CSVDDIFGGYGYTF

v_gene: TRBV2
j_gene: TRBJ1-1
CDR3aa: CAALGRKNTEAFF

v_gene: TRBV5-1
j_gene: TRBJ2-5
CDR3aa: CASSFGVGGLQETQYF

v_gene: TRBV25-1
j_gene: TRBJ2-5
CDR3aa: CASGPGTGEETQYF

v_gene: TRBV28
j_gene: TRBJ1-1
CDR3aa: CASSPGGREAFF

v_gene: TRBV14
j_gene: TRBJ2-4
CDR3aa: CATSWGGNIQYF